The source of this TCR beta chain is a study of T cell changes during pregnancy in multiple sclerosis. Profiled with immunoSEQ multiplex PCR; TCRdb holds only in-frame clones, not every one. Of 70,000 to 90,000 clones listed, around 90% are singletons. The ends lost 10 bases at V and 8 bases at J; junction bases unmatched: 11. Germline values: CDR1 SNHLY, CDR2 FYNNEI. This CDR3 has 13 amino acids. The receptor comes from a female donor in good health, serving as a control in a pregnancy study. Some clones in this sample may be carry-over from other donors' samples. The material was PBMCs, obtained in the first trimester of pregnancy. V gene TRBV2 combines with J gene TRBJ1-2; 9 nucleotides match TRBD1. The CDR3 DNA follows: TGTGCCATTTCCCGGGACAGGGTTGGAGGCTACACCTTC. Its translation: CAISRDRVGGYTF.